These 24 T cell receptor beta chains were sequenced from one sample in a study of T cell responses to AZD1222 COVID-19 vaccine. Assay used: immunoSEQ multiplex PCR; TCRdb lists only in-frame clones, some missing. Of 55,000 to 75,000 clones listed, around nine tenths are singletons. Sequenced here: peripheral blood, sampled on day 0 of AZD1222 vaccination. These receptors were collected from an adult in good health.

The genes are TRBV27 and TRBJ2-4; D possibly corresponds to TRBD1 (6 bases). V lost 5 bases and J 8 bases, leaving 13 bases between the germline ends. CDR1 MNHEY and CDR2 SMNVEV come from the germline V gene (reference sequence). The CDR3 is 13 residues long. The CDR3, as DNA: TGTGCCAGCAGTACCCGACAGGCGGACATTCAGTACTTC. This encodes CASSTRQADIQYF.

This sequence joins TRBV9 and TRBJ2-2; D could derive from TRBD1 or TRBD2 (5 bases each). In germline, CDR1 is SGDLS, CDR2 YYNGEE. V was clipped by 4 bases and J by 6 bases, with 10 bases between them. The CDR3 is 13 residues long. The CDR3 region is CASSSRDPGELFF. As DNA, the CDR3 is TGTGCCAGCAGCTCCCGGGACCCCGGGGAGCTGTTTTTT.

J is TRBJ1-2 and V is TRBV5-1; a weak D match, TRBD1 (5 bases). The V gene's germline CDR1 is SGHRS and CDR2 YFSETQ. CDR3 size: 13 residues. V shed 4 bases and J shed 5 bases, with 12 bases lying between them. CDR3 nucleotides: TGCGCCAGCAGCCAAGGGGAGCCTTATGGCTACACCTTC. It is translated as CASSQGEPYGYTF.

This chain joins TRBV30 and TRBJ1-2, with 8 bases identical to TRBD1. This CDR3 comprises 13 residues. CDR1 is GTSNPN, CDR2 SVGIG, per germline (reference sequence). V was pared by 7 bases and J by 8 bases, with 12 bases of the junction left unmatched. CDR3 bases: TGTGCCTTCCACCCACAGGGGGTCTCGGGCTACACCTTC. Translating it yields CAFHPQGVSGYTF.

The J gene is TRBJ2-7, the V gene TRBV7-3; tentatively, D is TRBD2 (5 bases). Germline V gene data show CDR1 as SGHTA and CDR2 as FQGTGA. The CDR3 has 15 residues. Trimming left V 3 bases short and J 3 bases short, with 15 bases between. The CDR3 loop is CASSLGSLASYEQYF. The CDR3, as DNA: TGTGCCAGCAGCTTGGGAAGTCTAGCCAGCTACGAGCAGTACTTC.

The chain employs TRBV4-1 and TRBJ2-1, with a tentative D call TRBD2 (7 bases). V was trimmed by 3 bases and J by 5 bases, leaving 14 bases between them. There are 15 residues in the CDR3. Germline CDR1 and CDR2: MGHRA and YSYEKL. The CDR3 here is CASSHVGGGNNEQFF. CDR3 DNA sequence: TGCGCCAGCAGCCACGTAGGGGGGGGGAACAATGAGCAGTTCTTC.

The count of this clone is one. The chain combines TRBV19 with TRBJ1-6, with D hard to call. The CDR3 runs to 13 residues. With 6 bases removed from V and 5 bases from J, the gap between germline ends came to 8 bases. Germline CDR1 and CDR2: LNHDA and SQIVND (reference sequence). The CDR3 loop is CASRVGNNSPLHF. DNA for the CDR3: TGTGCCAGTAGAGTAGGGAATAATTCACCCCTCCACTTT. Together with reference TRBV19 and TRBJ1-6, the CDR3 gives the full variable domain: DGGITQSPKYLFRKEGQNVTLSCEQNLNHDAMYWYRQDPGQGLRLIYYSQIVNDFQKGDIAEGYSVSREKKESFPLTVTSAQKNPTAFYLCASRVGNNSPLHFGNGTRLTVT.

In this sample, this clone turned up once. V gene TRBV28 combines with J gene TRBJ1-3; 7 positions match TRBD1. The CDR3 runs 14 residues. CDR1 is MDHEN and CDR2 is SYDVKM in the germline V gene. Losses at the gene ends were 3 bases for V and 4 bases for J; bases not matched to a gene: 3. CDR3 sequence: CASSFGTAGNTIYF. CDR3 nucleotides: TGTGCCAGCAGTTTCGGGACAGCGGGAAACACCATATATTTT.

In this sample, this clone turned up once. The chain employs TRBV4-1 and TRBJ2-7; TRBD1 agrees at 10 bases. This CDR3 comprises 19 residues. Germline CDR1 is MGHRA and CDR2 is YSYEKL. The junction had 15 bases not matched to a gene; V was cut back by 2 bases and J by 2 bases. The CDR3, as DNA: TGCGCCAGCAGCCAAAGGGGGGAAAGGGGGACAGGGGAGCCCTACGAGCAGTACTTC. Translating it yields CASSQRGERGTGEPYEQYF.

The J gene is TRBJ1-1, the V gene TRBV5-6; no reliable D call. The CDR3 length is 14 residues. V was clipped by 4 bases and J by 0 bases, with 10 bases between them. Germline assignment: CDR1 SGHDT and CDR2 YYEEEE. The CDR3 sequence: CASSPQTLNTEAFF. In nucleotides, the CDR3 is TGTGCCAGCAGCCCCCAGACCTTGAACACTGAAGCTTTCTTT.

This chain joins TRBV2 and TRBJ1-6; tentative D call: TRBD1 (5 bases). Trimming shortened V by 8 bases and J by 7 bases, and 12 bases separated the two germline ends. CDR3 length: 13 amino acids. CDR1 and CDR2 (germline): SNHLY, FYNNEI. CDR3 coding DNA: TGTGCCAGCCTCAGGGTAGGAAATTCACCCCTCCACTTT. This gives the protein CASLRVGNSPLHF.

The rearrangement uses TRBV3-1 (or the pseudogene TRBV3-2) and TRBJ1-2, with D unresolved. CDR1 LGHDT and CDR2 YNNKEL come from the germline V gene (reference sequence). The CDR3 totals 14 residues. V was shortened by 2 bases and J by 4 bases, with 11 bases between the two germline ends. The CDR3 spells CASSQSTLSYGYTF. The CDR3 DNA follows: TGTGCCAGCAGCCAATCCACGCTTTCCTATGGCTACACCTTC.

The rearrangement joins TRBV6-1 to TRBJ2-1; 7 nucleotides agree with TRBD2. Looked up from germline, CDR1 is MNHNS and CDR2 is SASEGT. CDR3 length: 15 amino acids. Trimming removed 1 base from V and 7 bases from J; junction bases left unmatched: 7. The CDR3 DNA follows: TGTGCCAGCAGTGAAGGGGCAGCGGGAAAGAATGAGCAGTTCTTC. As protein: CASSEGAAGKNEQFF.

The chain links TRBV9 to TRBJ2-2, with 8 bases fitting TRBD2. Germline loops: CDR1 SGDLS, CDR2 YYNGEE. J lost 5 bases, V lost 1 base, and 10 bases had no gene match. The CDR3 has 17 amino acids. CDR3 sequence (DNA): TGTGCCAGCAGCGTAAGCGGGACTAGTGAGTTGACCGGGGAGCTGTTTTTT. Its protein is CASSVSGTSELTGELFF.

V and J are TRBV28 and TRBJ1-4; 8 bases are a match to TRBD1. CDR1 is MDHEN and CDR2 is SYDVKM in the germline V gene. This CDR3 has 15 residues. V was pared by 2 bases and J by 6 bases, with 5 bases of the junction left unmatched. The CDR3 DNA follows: TGTGCCAGCAGTTTACAGGCACAGGGGGATGAAAAACTGTTTTTT. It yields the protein CASSLQAQGDEKLFF. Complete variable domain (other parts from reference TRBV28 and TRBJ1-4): DVKVTQSSRYLVKRTGEKVFLECVQDMDHENMFWYRQDPGLGLRLIYFSYDVKMKEKGDIPEGYSVSREKKERFSLILESASTNQTSMYLCASSLQAQGDEKLFFGSGTQLSVL.

CDR3 region: CSVDRTGGSEQYF. The CDR3 nucleotides read TGCAGCGTTGACCGGACAGGGGGTAGCGAGCAGTACTTC. This chain uses TRBV29-1 with TRBJ2-7, with 10 bases fitting TRBD1. Germline-derived CDR1 and CDR2 are SQVTM and ANQGSEA. J lost 6 bases, V lost 3 bases, and 5 bases had no gene match. This CDR3 has 13 residues.

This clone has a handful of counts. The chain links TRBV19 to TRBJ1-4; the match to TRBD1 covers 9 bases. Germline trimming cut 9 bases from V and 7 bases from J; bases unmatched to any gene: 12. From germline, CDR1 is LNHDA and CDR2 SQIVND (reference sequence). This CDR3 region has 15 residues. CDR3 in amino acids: CASRDTGTGREKLFF. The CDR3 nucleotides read TGTGCCAGCCGGGACACCGGGACAGGGCGTGAAAAACTGTTTTTT.

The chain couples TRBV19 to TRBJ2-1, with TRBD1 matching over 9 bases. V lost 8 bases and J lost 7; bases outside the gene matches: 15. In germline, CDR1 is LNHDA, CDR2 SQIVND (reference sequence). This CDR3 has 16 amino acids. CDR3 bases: TGTGCCAGTCAAGAACGCCCTAACAGGGGGCTGAATGAGCAGTTCTTC. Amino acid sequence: CASQERPNRGLNEQFF.

The CDR3, as DNA: TGTGCCAGTAGTACCGGGACTGAAAATTCACCCCTCCACTTT. Amino acid sequence: CASSTGTENSPLHF. J is TRBJ1-6 and V is TRBV19, with D possibly being TRBD1 (5 bases). The CDR3 runs to 14 residues. Trimming cost V 4 bases and J 7 bases, with 11 bases left between them. Germline V CDR1 and CDR2: LNHDA, SQIVND (reference sequence).

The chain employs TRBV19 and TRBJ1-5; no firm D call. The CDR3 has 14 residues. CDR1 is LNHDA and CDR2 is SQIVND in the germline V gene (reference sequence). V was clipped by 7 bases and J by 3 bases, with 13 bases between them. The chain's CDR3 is CASKIGRDNQPQHF. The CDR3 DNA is TGTGCCAGTAAGATTGGAAGAGACAATCAGCCCCAGCATTTT. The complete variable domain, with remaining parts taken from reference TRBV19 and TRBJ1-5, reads DGGITQSPKYLFRKEGQNVTLSCEQNLNHDAMYWYRQDPGQGLRLIYYSQIVNDFQKGDIAEGYSVSREKKESFPLTVTSAQKNPTAFYLCASKIGRDNQPQHFGDGTRLSIL.

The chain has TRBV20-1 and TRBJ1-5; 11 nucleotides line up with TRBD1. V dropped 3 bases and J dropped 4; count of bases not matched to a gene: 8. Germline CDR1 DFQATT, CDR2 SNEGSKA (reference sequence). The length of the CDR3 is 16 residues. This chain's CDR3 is CSASGPGQGVNQPQHF. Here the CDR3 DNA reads TGCAGTGCTAGTGGACCGGGACAGGGGGTAAATCAGCCCCAGCATTTT.

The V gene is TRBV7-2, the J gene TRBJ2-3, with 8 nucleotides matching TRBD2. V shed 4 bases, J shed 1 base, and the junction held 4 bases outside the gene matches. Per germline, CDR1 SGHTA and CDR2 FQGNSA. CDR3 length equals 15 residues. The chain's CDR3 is CASSSGAGGTDTQYF. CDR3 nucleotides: TGTGCCAGCAGCTCAGGAGCGGGGGGCACAGATACGCAGTATTTT.

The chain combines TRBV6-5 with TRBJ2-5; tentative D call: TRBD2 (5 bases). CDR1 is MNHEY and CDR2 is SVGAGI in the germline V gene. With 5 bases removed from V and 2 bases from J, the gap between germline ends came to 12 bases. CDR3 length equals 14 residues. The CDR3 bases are TGTGCCAGCAGTCCCCGGAGGCTACAAGAGACCCAGTACTTC. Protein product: CASSPRRLQETQYF.

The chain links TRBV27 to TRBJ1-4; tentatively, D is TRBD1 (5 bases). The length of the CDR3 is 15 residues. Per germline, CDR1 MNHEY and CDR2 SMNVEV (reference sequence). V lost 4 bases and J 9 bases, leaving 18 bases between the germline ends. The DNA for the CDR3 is TGTGCCAGCAGTTCCCTCGGGGCAGGGCGGAAAAAACTGTTTTTT. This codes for CASSSLGAGRKKLFF.